These 17 T cell receptor beta chains were all obtained from the same sample, sequenced in a study of T cells after yellow fever vaccination. MiXCR, run by TCRdb on the 5' RACE reads, gives a single entry per CDR3 protein. The sample includes around 68,000 distinct CDR3 sequences, approximately 7.3% seen only once; the top ten take over 25%. Sequenced here: CD8+ T cells sorted from PBMCs, sampled less than 11 days after the first yellow fever vaccination. The receptors originated from a young man who received the YFV17D yellow fever vaccine.

This clonotype was detected ten times or more. V usage is TRBV7-6 and J usage is TRBJ1-1; D may be TRBD1 (6 bases). This CDR3 contains 16 residues. CDR1 is SGHVS, CDR2 FNYEAQ, per germline. The germline V and J ends were trimmed by 1 base and 1 base, with 13 bases remaining between them. The CDR3 loop is CASSLEVGQQNTEAFF. The CDR3 nucleotides are TGTGCCAGCAGCTTAGAAGTAGGACAGCAGAACACTGAAGCTTTCTTT.

Many counts were recorded for this clonotype. This chain's CDR3 is CASSSTGGDKTGELFF. In nucleotides, the CDR3 is TGTGCCAGCAGTTCGACAGGAGGTGACAAAACCGGGGAGCTGTTTTTT. The rearrangement uses TRBV27 and TRBJ2-2, with a tentative D call TRBD1 (6 bases). This CDR3 is 16 amino acids long. The V and J ends lost 4 bases and 5 bases respectively, with 17 bases between them. The germline V gene has CDR1 MNHEY and CDR2 SMNVEV (reference sequence).

The chain links TRBV14 to TRBJ1-2; maybe TRBD1 (5 bases). CDR1 and CDR2 (germline): SGHDN, FVKESK. Trimming removed 1 base at V and 5 bases at J, with 8 bases between. CDR3 length equals 13 residues. The CDR3 nucleotides read TGTGCCAGCAGCCAAGCCAACAGGTATGGCTACACCTTC. Translated: CASSQANRYGYTF. Complete variable domain (other parts from reference TRBV14 and TRBJ1-2): EAGVTQFPSHSVIEKGQTVTLRCDPISGHDNLYWYRRVMGKEIKFLLHFVKESKQDESGMPNNRFLAERTGGTYSTLKVQPAELEDSGVYFCASSQANRYGYTFGSGTRLTVV.

This clonotype was detected ten times or more. V gene TRBV3-1 combines with J gene TRBJ2-7; D is possibly TRBD1 or TRBD2 (6 bases each). V was clipped by 0 bases and J by 3 bases, with 15 bases between them. The germline gives CDR1 LGHDT, CDR2 YNNKEL (reference sequence). The CDR3 contains 16 residues. DNA for the CDR3: TGTGCCAGCAGCCAAGATTGGGGGGCTGGTGACTACGAGCAGTACTTC. It encodes CASSQDWGAGDYEQYF.

This clonotype was recorded many times. The chain joins TRBV5-1 to TRBJ2-1; tentatively, D is TRBD1 (7 bases). With 4 bases removed from V and 4 bases from J, the gap between germline ends came to 18 bases. The CDR3 is 16 residues long. In germline, CDR1 is SGHRS, CDR2 YFSETQ. The DNA of the CDR3 is TGCGCCAGCAGCAACAACAGGGGAGGTGTTTACAATGAGCAGTTCTTC. This gives the protein CASSNNRGGVYNEQFF.

The sample holds many counts of this clonotype. The chain carries TRBV7-9 and TRBJ2-3; D is unclear. From germline, CDR1 is SEHNR and CDR2 FQNEAQ (reference sequence). V lost 2 bases and J 1 base, leaving 7 bases between the germline ends. There are 14 residues in the CDR3. CDR3 nucleotides: TGTGCCAGCAGCTTAACCACCGGCACAGATACGCAGTATTTT. Amino acid sequence: CASSLTTGTDTQYF.

As regards this clonotype: At one of its ends the junction is not consistent with the germline gene, which may arise from a read error. The J gene is TRBJ1-2, the V gene TRBV15; 8 bases map to TRBD1. The CDR3 totals 18 residues. The germline gives CDR1 LNHNV, CDR2 YYDKDF (reference sequence). The CDR3: CTTSSDSGTGFINYGYTF. CDR3 sequence (DNA): TGTACCACCAGCAGCGATTCCGGGACAGGCTTTATTAACTATGGCTACACCTTC.

This clonotype was picked up many times. V gene TRBV6-1 combines with J gene TRBJ2-1; 8 nucleotides align to TRBD1. The CDR3 sequence is 16 residues long. Germline V CDR1 and CDR2: MNHNS, SASEGT. J lost 2 bases, V lost 5 bases, and 8 bases had no gene match. The CDR3 DNA follows: TGTGCCAGCAGTCCGTCCTCAGGGGGCGCCTACAATGAGCAGTTCTTC. Residues: CASSPSSGGAYNEQFF.

This clonotype appeared a few times. V gene TRBV7-9 combines with J gene TRBJ2-2; 13 bases are a match to TRBD2. J was trimmed by 3 bases and V by 5 bases; bases with no gene match: 6. The CDR3 totals 17 residues. Germline values: CDR1 SEHNR, CDR2 FQNEAQ (reference sequence). CDR3 bases: TGTGCCAGCAGCCCGGGACTAGCGGGGCTACACACCGGGGAGCTGTTTTTT. Translating it yields CASSPGLAGLHTGELFF.

The rearrangement links TRBV4-3 to TRBJ1-3; D not certain. The CDR3 runs 17 residues. V lost 0 bases, J lost 0 bases, and 12 bases lay in between. CDR1 is LGHNA, CDR2 YSLEER, per germline. DNA for the CDR3: TGCGCCAGCAGCCAAGACTCAGACTTCTACTCTGGAAACACCATATATTTT. Amino acids: CASSQDSDFYSGNTIYF.

At least ten counts were recorded for this clonotype. This chain uses TRBV27 with TRBJ2-6; no definite D call. Germline loops: CDR1 MNHEY, CDR2 SMNVEV (reference sequence). The V end was cut by 6 bases, the J end by 0 bases, with 18 bases between. This CDR3 has 18 amino acids. CDR3 in amino acids: CASRSTSSWRSGANVLTF. The CDR3 nucleotides are TGTGCCAGCAGATCCACCTCGAGTTGGCGCTCTGGGGCCAACGTCCTGACTTTC.

This clonotype was seen many times. The chain recombines TRBV12-3 or TRBV12-4 with TRBJ1-2, with a possible D match to TRBD1 (6 bases). This CDR3 has 15 residues. V lost 10 bases to trimming and J lost 0 bases, with 18 bases between them. CDR3 in amino acids: CAIMGGQQSNYGYTF. Here the CDR3 DNA reads TGTGCCATCATGGGGGGGCAACAATCTAACTATGGCTACACCTTC.

In this sample, this clonotype turned up many times. The chain employs TRBV9 and TRBJ1-2; no definite D call. Germline assignment: CDR1 SGDLS and CDR2 YYNGEE. This CDR3 region has 13 residues. V dropped 0 bases and J dropped 5 bases, with 8 bases sitting between them. The CDR3 DNA follows: TGTGCCAGCAGCGTAGGCGGAAAATATGGCTACACCTTC. Encoded protein: CASSVGGKYGYTF.

This clonotype was recorded many times. The rearrangement links TRBV29-1 to TRBJ2-1; D uncertain. Germline V lookup: CDR1 SQVTM, CDR2 ANQGSEA. The V gene lost 3 bases and the J gene lost 7 bases, with 22 bases spanning the gap. The CDR3 has 16 residues. This CDR3 is CSVDRQDDLIGNEQFF. CDR3 bases: TGCAGCGTTGATCGGCAGGACGACCTTATCGGGAATGAGCAGTTCTTC.

There are many counts of this clonotype. The rearrangement links TRBV27 to TRBJ2-3; 7 bases match TRBD2. The CDR3 covers 17 residues. Trimming cost V 4 bases and J 6 bases; bases outside gene matches: 16. Germline CDR1 reads MNHEY; CDR2 reads SMNVEV (reference sequence). For the CDR3, the DNA is TGTGCCAGCAGTTCTCGGATTGGCTTATACGGGGGGGATACGCAGTATTTT. Translating gives CASSSRIGLYGGDTQYF.

This clonotype was found many times. The chain has TRBV4-1 and TRBJ1-1; D is ambiguous. This CDR3 is built from 11 residues. The V gene lost 10 bases and the J gene lost 4 bases, with 10 bases spanning the gap. From germline, CDR1 is MGHRA and CDR2 YSYEKL. The CDR3 here is CATQAGTEAFF. DNA of the CDR3: TGCGCCACCCAAGCCGGCACTGAAGCTTTCTTT.

The sample holds many counts of this clonotype. V and J are TRBV5-1 and TRBJ1-4; D gene ambiguous. Germline V lookup: CDR1 SGHRS, CDR2 YFSETQ. Trimming took off 1 base at V and 7 bases at J, with 11 bases between the two ends. The CDR3 length is 14 residues. CDR3 region: CASSLRGEFEKLFF. Written as DNA, the CDR3 is TGCGCCAGCAGCTTGCGGGGAGAGTTTGAAAAACTGTTTTTT.